This entry describes one T cell receptor beta chain. These data originate in a study of blood T cell repertoires in COVID-19. Study at large: Some COVID-19 samples were acute and others convalescent; all came from the United States, Italy and Spain. T cells, B-cell-depleted T cells, or PBMCs provided the cDNA or gDNA that served as material.

In the original processing: Scientists estimated how many nucleated cells there were by amplifying reference gene primers. Sequencing was performed with immunoSEQ multiplex PCR; in TCRdb, only in-frame clones are kept and a portion is missing. V and J calls and clone size are those listed in that table; D and trimming were worked out from the DNA. The sample lists about 100,000 clones, around 82% occurring once. Germline-derived CDR1 and CDR2 are SGHAT and FQNNGV. The ends lost 0 bases at V and 7 bases at J; junction bases unmatched: 9. The CDR3 contains 17 residues. The clonotype comes from a human donor in a cohort sampled during active COVID-19. The specimen sequenced was peripheral blood. The rearrangement joins TRBV11-2 to TRBJ2-1; 10 bases map to TRBD2. In DNA form, the CDR3 reads TGTGCCAGCAGCTTAGATCGATGGAGCGGGAGGGGGAATGAGCAGTTCTTC. Amino acid sequence: CASSLDRWSGRGNEQFF. The complete variable domain, with remaining parts taken from reference TRBV11-2 and TRBJ2-1, reads EAGVAQSPRYKIIEKRQSVAFWCNPISGHATLYWYQQILGQGPKLLIQFQNNGVVDDSQLPKDRFSAERLKGVDSTLKIQPAKLEDSAVYLCASSLDRWSGRGNEQFFGPGTRLTVL.